This T cell receptor beta chain was identified in a study of T cells in Graves' hyperthyroidism and ophthalmopathy. From RNA transcripts, TCR beta CDR3 regions were amplified. Using the HTBI primer set, a first-round RT-PCR was run on the TCR CDR3. TCRdb re-called the multiplex PCR reads through MiXCR, storing one row per CDR3 protein. Of around 800,000 distinct CDR3 sequences in the sample, about 38% were seen once. This clonotype was recorded at least ten times. This TCR was recovered from a man aged 18-30 years with Graves' hyperthyroidism. Sequencing used blood.

The CDR3 spells CASSALDRSYEQYF. The CDR3 region has the DNA TGTGCCAGTAGTGCCTTGGACAGATCCTACGAGCAGTACTTC. The chain has TRBV19 and TRBJ2-7; D is possibly TRBD1 (6 bases). The germline V and J ends were trimmed by 5 bases and 1 base, with 12 bases remaining between them. CDR1 and CDR2 from the germline V gene are LNHDA and SQIVND (reference sequence). The CDR3 length is 14 residues.